This TCR beta chain was found in a study of control samples from healthy donors and cancer patients. The CDR3 spans 14 residues. Per germline, CDR1 MNHNY and CDR2 SVGAGI (reference sequence). V lost 6 bases and J lost 1, with 10 bases in between. Here immunoSEQ multiplex PCR was the method, and the copy in TCRdb shows in-frame clones only, minus some. Among about 170,000 clones listed, roughly 93% were seen once. The sequence was collected from a woman in her sixties or seventies in good health. Sequencing was done on a sample of blood. V is TRBV6-6 and J is TRBJ1-5; the D gene is possibly TRBD1 (5 bases). CDR3 coding DNA: TGTGCCAGCAGCCCGACAGAGAGCAATCAGCCCCAGCATTTT. It encodes CASSPTESNQPQHF.